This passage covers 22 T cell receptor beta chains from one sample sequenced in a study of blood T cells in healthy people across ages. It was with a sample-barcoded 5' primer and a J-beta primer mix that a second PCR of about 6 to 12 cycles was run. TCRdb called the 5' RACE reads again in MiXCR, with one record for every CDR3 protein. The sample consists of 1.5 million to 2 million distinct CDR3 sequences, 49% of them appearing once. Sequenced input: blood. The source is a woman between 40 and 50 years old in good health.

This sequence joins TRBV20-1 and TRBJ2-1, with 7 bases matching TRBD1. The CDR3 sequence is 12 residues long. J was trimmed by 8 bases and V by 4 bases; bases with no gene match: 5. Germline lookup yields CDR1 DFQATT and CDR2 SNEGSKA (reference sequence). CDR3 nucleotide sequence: TGCAGTGCTAACAGGGGACCGCATGAGCAGTTCTTC. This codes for CSANRGPHEQFF.

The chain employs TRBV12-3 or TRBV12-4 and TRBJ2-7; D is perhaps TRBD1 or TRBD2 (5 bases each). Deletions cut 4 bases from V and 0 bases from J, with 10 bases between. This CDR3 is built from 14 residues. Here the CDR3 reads CASSSRGPSYEQYF. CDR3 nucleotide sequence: TGTGCCAGCAGTTCGAGGGGACCCTCCTACGAGCAGTACTTC.

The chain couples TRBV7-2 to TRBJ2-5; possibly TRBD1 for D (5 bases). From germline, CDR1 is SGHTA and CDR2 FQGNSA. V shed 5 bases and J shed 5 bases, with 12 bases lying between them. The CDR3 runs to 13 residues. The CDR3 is CASSAAGWETQYF. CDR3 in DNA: TGTGCCAGCAGCGCAGCAGGGTGGGAGACCCAGTACTTC.

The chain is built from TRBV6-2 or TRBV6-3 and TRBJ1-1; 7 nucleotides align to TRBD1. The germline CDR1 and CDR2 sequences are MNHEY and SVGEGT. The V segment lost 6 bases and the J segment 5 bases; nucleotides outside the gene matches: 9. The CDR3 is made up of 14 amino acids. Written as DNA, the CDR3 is TGTGCCAGCAGCTCAATGGGACAGTGGACTGAAGCTTTCTTT. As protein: CASSSMGQWTEAFF.

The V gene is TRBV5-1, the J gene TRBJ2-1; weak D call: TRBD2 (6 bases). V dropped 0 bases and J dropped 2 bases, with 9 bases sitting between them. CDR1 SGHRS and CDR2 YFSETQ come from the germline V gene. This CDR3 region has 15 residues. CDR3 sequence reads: CASSLGWEAYNEQFF. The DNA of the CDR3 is TGCGCCAGCAGCTTGGGGTGGGAGGCCTACAATGAGCAGTTCTTC.

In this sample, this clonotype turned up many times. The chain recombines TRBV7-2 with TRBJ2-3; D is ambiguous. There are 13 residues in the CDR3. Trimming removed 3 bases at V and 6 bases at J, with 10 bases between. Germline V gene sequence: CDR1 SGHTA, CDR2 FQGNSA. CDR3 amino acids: CASSFGFTDTQYF. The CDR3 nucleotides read TGTGCCAGCAGCTTTGGGTTTACGGATACGCAGTATTTT.

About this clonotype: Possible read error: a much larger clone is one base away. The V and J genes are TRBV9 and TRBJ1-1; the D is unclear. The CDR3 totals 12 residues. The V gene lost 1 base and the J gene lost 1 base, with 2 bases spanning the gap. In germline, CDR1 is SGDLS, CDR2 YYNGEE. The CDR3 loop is CASSVRNTEAFF. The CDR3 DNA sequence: TGTGCCAGCAGCGTAAGGAACACTGAAGCTTTCTTT.

DNA of the CDR3: TGTGCCATCAAAGGGGATGGCGACACAGATACGCAGTATTTT. Translating gives CAIKGDGDTDTQYF. J is TRBJ2-3 and V is TRBV6-5, with a possible D match to TRBD1 (5 bases). V was shortened by 10 bases and J by 2 bases, with 16 bases between the two germline ends. The CDR3 spans 14 residues. Per germline, CDR1 MNHEY and CDR2 SVGAGI.

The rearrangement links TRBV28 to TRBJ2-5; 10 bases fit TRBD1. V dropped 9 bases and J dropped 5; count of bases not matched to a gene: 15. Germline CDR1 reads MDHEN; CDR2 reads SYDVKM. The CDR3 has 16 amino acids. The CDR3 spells CASDRGRGGGSETQYF. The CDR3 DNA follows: TGTGCCAGTGACAGGGGGCGCGGAGGTGGTTCGGAGACCCAGTACTTC.

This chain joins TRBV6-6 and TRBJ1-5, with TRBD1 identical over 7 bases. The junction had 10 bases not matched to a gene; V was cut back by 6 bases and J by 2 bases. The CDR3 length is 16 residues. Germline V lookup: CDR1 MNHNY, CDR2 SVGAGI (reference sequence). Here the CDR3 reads CASRNRGIGGNQPQHF. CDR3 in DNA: TGTGCCAGCAGAAACAGGGGTATAGGTGGCAATCAGCCCCAGCATTTT.

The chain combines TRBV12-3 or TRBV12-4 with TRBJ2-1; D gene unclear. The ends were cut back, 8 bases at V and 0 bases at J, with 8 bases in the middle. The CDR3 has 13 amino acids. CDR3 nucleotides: TGTGCCAGCCTGGCGCCCTCCTACAATGAGCAGTTCTTC. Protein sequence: CASLAPSYNEQFF.

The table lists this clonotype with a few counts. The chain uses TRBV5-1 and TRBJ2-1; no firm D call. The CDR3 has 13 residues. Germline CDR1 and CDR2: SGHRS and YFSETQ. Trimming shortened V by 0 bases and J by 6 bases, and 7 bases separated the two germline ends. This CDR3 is CASSLDSPNEQFF. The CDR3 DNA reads TGCGCCAGCAGCTTGGACAGCCCCAATGAGCAGTTCTTC.

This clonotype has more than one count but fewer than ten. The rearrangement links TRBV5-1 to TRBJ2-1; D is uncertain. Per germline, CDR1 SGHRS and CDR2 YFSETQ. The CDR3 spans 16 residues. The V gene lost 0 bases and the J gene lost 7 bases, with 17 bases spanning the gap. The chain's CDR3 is CASSLVGLVLVNEQFF. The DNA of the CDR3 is TGCGCCAGCAGCTTGGTCGGGCTAGTCCTAGTAAATGAGCAGTTCTTC.

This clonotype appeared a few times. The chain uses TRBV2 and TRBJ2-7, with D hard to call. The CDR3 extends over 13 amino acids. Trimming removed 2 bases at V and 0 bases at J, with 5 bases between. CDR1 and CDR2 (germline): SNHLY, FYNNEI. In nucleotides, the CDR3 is TGTGCCAGCAGTGAACTCCGCTCCTACGAGCAGTACTTC. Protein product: CASSELRSYEQYF.

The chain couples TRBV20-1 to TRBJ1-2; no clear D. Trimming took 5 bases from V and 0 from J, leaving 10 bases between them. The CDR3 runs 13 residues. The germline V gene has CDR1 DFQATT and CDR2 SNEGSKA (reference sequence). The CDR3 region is CSARFRTNYGYTF. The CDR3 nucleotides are TGCAGTGCTCGATTTCGGACTAACTATGGCTACACCTTC.

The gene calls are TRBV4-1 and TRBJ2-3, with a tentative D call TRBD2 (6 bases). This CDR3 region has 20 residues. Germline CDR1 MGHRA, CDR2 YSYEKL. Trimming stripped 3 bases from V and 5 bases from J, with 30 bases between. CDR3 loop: CASSQTPWEVGGPRVDTQYF. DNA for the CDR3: TGCGCCAGCAGCCAGACCCCTTGGGAGGTCGGGGGACCAAGGGTAGATACGCAGTATTTT.

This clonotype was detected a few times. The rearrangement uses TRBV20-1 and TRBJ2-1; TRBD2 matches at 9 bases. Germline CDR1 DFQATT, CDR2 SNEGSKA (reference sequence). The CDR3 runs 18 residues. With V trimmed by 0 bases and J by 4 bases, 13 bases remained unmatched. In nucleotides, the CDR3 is TGCAGTGCTAGAGACCCACTTCTTCAGGGACTAGCTTACAATGAGCAGTTCTTC. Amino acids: CSARDPLLQGLAYNEQFF.

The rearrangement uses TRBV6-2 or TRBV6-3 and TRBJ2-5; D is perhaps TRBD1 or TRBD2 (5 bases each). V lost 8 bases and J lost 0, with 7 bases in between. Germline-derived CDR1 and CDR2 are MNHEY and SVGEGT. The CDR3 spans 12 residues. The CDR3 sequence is CASVGHQETQYF. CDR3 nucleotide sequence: TGTGCCAGCGTGGGACACCAAGAGACCCAGTACTTC.

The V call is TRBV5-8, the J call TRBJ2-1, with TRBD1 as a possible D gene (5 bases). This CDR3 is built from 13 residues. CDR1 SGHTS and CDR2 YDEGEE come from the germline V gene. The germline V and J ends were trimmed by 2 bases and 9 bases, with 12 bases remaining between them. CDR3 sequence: CASSLSDRVEQFF. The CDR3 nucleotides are TGTGCCAGCAGCTTATCCGACAGAGTTGAGCAGTTCTTC.

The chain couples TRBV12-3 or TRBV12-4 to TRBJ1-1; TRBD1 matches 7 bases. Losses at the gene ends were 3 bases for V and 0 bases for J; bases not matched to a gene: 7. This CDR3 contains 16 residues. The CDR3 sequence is CASSFNDRDMNTEAFF. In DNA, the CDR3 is TGTGCCAGCAGTTTTAATGACAGGGACATGAACACTGAAGCTTTCTTT.

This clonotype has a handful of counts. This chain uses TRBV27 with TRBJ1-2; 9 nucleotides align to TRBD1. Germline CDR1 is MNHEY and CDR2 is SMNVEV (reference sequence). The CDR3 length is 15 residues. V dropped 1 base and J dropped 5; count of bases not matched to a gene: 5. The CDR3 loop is CASSLYGTGSYGYTF. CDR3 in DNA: TGTGCCAGCAGTTTATATGGGACAGGGTCGTATGGCTACACCTTC.

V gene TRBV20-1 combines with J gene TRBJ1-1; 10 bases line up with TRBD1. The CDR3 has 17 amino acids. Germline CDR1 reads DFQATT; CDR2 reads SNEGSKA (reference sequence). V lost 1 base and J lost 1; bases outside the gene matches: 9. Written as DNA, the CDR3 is TGCAGTGCTAGAGTAAGCTGGGACAGGGGAAAGAACACTGAAGCTTTCTTT. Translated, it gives CSARVSWDRGKNTEAFF.